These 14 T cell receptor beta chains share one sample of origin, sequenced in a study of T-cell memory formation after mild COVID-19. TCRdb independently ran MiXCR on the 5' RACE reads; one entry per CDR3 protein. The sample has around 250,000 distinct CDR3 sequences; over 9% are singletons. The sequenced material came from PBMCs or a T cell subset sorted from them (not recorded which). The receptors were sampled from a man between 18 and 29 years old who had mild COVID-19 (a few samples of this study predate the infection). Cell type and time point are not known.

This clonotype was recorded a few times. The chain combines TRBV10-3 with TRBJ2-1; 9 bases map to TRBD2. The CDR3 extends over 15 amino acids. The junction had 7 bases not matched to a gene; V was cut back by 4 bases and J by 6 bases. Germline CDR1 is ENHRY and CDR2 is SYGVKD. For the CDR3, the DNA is TGTGCCATCAGTGCCCCCGGGACTAGCTCCAATGAGCAGTTCTTC. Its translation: CAISAPGTSSNEQFF.

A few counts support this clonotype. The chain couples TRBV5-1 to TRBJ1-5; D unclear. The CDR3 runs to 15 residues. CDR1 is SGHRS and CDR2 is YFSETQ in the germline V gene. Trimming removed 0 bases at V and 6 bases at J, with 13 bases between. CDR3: CASSLAGGGGQPQHF. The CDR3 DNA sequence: TGCGCCAGCAGCTTGGCCGGCGGTGGAGGTCAGCCCCAGCATTTT.

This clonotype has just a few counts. CDR3: CSVEDPTDYNEQFF. The CDR3 DNA reads TGCAGCGTTGAAGACCCGACAGACTACAATGAGCAGTTCTTC. This chain joins TRBV29-1 and TRBJ2-1; D is perhaps TRBD1 (5 bases). V lost 0 bases, J lost 3 bases, and 9 bases lay in between. Germline CDR1 SQVTM, CDR2 ANQGSEA. There are 14 residues in the CDR3.

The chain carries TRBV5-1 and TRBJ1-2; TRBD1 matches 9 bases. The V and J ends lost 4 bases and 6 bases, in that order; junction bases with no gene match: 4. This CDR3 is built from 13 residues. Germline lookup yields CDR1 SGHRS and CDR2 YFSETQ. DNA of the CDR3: TGCGCCAGCAGCCCTACAGGGGGCGATGGCTACACCTTC. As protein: CASSPTGGDGYTF. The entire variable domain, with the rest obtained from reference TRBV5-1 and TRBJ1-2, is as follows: KAGVTQTPRYLIKTRGQQVTLSCSPISGHRSVSWYQQTPGQGLQFLFEYFSETQRNKGNFPGRFSGRQFSNSRSEMNVSTLELGDSALYLCASSPTGGDGYTFGSGTRLTVV.

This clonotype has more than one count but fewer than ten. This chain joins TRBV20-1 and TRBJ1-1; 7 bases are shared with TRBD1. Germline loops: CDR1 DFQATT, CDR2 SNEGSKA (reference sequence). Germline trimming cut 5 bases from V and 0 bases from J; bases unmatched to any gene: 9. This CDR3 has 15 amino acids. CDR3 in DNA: TGCAGTGCTGACACAGGGGATAGGATGAACACTGAAGCTTTCTTT. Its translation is CSADTGDRMNTEAFF.

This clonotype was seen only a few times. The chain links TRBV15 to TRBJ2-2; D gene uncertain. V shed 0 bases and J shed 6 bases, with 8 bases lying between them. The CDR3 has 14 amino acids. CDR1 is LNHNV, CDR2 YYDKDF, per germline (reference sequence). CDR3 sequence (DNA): TGTGCCACCAGCAGAGACGTGGACGCCGGGGAGCTGTTTTTT. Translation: CATSRDVDAGELFF.

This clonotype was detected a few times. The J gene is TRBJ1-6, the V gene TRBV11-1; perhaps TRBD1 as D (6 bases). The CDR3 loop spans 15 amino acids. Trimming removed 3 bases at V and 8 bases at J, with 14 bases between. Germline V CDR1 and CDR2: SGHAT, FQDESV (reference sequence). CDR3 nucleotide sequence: TGTGCCAGCAGCTTTGGCCGGGGACAACATTCACCCCTCCACTTT. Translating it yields CASSFGRGQHSPLHF.

The CDR3 loop is CASSYSDIYQPQHF. The CDR3 coding sequence is TGTGCCAGCAGTTACTCGGACATTTATCAGCCCCAGCATTTT. The chain couples TRBV6-6 to TRBJ1-5; D is possibly TRBD1 (5 bases). Looked up from germline, CDR1 is MNHNY and CDR2 is SVGAGI (reference sequence). The CDR3 is 14 residues long. The germline V and J ends were trimmed by 0 bases and 5 bases, with 8 bases remaining between them.

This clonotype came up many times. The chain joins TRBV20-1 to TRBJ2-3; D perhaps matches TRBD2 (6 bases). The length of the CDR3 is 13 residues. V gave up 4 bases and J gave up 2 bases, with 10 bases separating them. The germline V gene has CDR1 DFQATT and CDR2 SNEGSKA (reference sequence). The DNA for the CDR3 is TGCAGTGCTACCAGCGGGCCCACAGATACGCAGTATTTT. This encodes CSATSGPTDTQYF.

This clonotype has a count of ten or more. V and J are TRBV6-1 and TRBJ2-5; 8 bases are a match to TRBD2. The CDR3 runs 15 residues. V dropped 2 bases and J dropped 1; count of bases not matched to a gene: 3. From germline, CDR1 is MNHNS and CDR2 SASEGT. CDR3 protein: CASSESAGGQETQYF. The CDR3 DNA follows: TGTGCCAGCAGTGAATCCGCGGGGGGCCAAGAGACCCAGTACTTC.

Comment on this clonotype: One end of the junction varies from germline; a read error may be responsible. CDR3 coding DNA: TGTGCTAGCAGCTTAGCGGGGGCGCGGGAGACCCAGTACTTC. Encoded protein: CASSLAGARETQYF. This rearrangement joins TRBV7-7 to TRBJ2-5; 9 positions agree with TRBD2. CDR3 size: 14 residues. The germline CDR1 and CDR2 sequences are SSHAT and FNYEAQ (reference sequence).

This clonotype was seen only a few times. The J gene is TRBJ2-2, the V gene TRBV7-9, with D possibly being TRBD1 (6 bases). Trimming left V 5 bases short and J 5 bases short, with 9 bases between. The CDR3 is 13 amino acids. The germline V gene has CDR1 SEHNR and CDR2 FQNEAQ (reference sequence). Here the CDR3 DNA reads TGTGCCAGCAGCGGCCAGGGGACCGGGGAGCTGTTTTTT. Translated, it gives CASSGQGTGELFF. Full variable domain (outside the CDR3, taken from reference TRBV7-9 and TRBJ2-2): DTGVSQNPRHKITKRGQNVTFRCDPISEHNRLYWYRQTLGQGPEFLTYFQNEAQLEKSRLLSDRFSAERPKGSFSTLEIQRTEQGDSAMYLCASSGQGTGELFFGEGSRLTVL.

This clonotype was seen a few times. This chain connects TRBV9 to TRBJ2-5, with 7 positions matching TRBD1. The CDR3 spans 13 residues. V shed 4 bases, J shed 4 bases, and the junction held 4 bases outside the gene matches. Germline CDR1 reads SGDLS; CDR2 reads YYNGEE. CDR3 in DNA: TGTGCCAGCAGCACGACAGGGACAGAGACCCAGTACTTC. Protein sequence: CASSTTGTETQYF. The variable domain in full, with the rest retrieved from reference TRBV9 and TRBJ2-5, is DSGVTQTPKHLITATGQRVTLRCSPRSGDLSVYWYQQSLDQGLQFLIQYYNGEERAKGNILERFSAQQFPDLHSELNLSSLELGDSALYFCASSTTGTETQYFGPGTRLLVL.

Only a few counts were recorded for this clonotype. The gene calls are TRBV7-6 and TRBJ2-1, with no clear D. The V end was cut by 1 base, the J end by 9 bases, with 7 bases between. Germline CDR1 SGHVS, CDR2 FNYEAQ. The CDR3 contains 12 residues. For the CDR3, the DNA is TGTGCCAGCAGCTTAGAGGGTCCTGAGCAGTTCTTC. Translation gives CASSLEGPEQFF. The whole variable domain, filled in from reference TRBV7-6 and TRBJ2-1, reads GAGVSQSPRYKVTKRGQDVALRCDPISGHVSLYWYRQALGQGPEFLTYFNYEAQQDKSGLPNDRFSAERPEGSISTLTIQRTEQRDSAMYRCASSLEGPEQFFGPGTRLTVL.